These T cell receptor beta chains were read from a single sample in a study of T cells in Graves' hyperthyroidism and ophthalmopathy. From the multiplex PCR reads, TCRdb called clonotypes with MiXCR, one entry per CDR3 protein. The data hold 500,000 to 600,000 distinct CDR3 sequences, with 46% observed a single time. Sequencing used peripheral blood or thyroid tissue (not recorded which). The receptors were sampled from an adult woman with Graves' disease, either hyperthyroidism or ophthalmopathy (not recorded which). CDR3s include the opening cysteine and the closing phenylalanine or tryptophan. The D gene is left open where the match is weak. Size is omitted from some rows. Given values are once, few, many or a class for expanded clones.

-,TRBV12-3/TRBV12-4,-,TRBJ1-1,TGTGCCAGCAGTTGGGGGTCCGCAGCTTTCTTT,CASSWGSAAFF
-,TRBV9,-,TRBJ2-2,TGTGCCAGCAGGATAGGACCTGACGGGTCCGGGGAGCTGTTTTTT,CASRIGPDGSGELFF
-,TRBV30,many,TRBJ1-6,TGTGCCTGGAGTGTTGGGGCAGCCTCACCCCTCCACTTT,CAWSVGAASPLHF
-,TRBV7-8,few,TRBJ2-7,TGTGCCAGCAGCTTAGCGTTAGGGGGAGGGGTCGAGCAGTACTTC,CASSLALGGGVEQYF
-,TRBV6-1,few,TRBJ2-6,TGTGCCAGCAGCCGACGGATCTCTGGGGCCAACGTCCTGACTTTC,CASSRRISGANVLTF
-,TRBV11-2,many,TRBJ1-2,TGTGCCAGCAGCTTAGATCGGGACGGGGGCCGCTACACCTTC,CASSLDRDGGRYTF
TRBD2,TRBV19,-,TRBJ2-7,TGTGCCAGTAGAACAGCGGGAGGGCCCGGAGAGCAGTACTTC,CASRTAGGPGEQYF
TRBD1,TRBV7-9,-,TRBJ2-7,TGTGCCAGCAGCTCAGGGGACAGCCCCTACGAGCAGTACTTC,CASSSGDSPYEQYF
-,TRBV7-9,once,TRBJ2-5,TGTGCCAGCAGCCCCTACAGGGAACAAGAGACCCAGTACTTC,CASSPYREQETQYF
-,TRBV7-9,-,TRBJ1-5,TGTGCCAGCAGCTTGTTTCCCGGGACGAGCAATCAGCCCCAGCATTTT,CASSLFPGTSNQPQHF
-,TRBV20-1,-,TRBJ1-2,TGCAGTGCTACCGGGACGCTCTCTGAAGGCTACACCTTC,CSATGTLSEGYTF
-,TRBV9,many,TRBJ2-5,TGTGCCAGCAGCCGCGCCGCTGAGACCCAGTACTTC,CASSRAAETQYF
TRBD1,TRBV29-1,-,TRBJ1-1,TGCAGCGCTACACTATGGGACAGACAGAACACTGAAGCTTTCTTT,CSATLWDRQNTEAFF
-,TRBV7-9,-,TRBJ2-7,TGTGCCAGCAGCTTAGCTCGGACGTTGGAGCAGTACTTC,CASSLARTLEQYF
TRBD1,TRBV5-1,many,TRBJ1-1,TGCGCCAGCAACCAGGGGGCCGGGGACACTGAAGCTTTCTTT,CASNQGAGDTEAFF
-,TRBV19,-,TRBJ1-2,TGTGCCAGTAGTACCGAAGGAGTAGGAGGCTACACCTTC,CASSTEGVGGYTF
TRBD2,TRBV29-1,few,TRBJ2-7,TGCAGCGCCAGCAGCTTGTTGGGACTAGCGGGAGCCTACGAGCAGTACTTC,CSASSLLGLAGAYEQYF
TRBD2,TRBV12-3/TRBV12-4,once,TRBJ2-7,TGTGCCAGCAGTTTTGGCCGAAGAGCGGGAGTGATCCTCTACGAGCAGTACTTC,CASSFGRRAGVILYEQYF
TRBD2,TRBV29-1,-,TRBJ2-5,TGCAGCGTTGAAGATCTTCGGGAGGTCGGTGAGACCCAGTACTTC,CSVEDLREVGETQYF
TRBD1,TRBV19,-,TRBJ1-1,TGTGCCAGTAATGACAGGGGGAACACTGAAGCTTTCTTT,CASNDRGNTEAFF
TRBD1,TRBV6-1,-,TRBJ2-7,TGTGCCAGCAGTTCCAGGGGGACAGGGGCGTACGAGCAGTACTTC,CASSSRGTGAYEQYF
-,TRBV27,few,TRBJ2-3,TGTGCCAGCAGCCCTATCACCCCCACAGATACGCAGTATTTT,CASSPITPTDTQYF
-,TRBV12-3/TRBV12-4,few,TRBJ1-3,TGTGCCAGCAGTCCAGGACGTTCTGGAAACACCATATATTTT,CASSPGRSGNTIYF
TRBD1,TRBV25-1,many,TRBJ2-3,TGTGCCAGCAGTGAATTACCGGGACAGTGGTATTTT,CASSELPGQWYF
-,TRBV12-3/TRBV12-4,-,TRBJ1-2,TGTGCCAGCAGTTTAGGGGTGGGGGATGGCTACACCTTC,CASSLGVGDGYTF
-,TRBV7-3,many,TRBJ2-7,TGTGCCAGCAGCAAAGGGCCAGCCCACGAGCAGTACTTC,CASSKGPAHEQYF
-,TRBV5-1,-,TRBJ2-7,TGCGCCAGCAGTCTCGGGACGGCAGAGGACGAGCAGTACTTC,CASSLGTAEDEQYF
-,TRBV6-2/TRBV6-3,many,TRBJ1-2,TGTGCCAGCTTGGAGACGGCTAACTATGGCTACACCTTC,CASLETANYGYTF
-,TRBV10-3,-,TRBJ2-5,TGTGCCATCCATGTGGGAGAGACCCAGTACTTC,CAIHVGETQYF
-,TRBV20-1,many,TRBJ2-5,TGCAGTGCTAGAGATGAGGCAGAGACCCAGTACTTC,CSARDEAETQYF
-,TRBV2,few,TRBJ2-7,TGTGCCAGTACGACAGAGAACTACGAGCAGTACTTC,CASTTENYEQYF
-,TRBV6-5,-,TRBJ1-2,TGTGCCACACATACCACGGGTAACGATGGCTACACCTTC,CATHTTGNDGYTF
-,TRBV9,many,TRBJ1-3,TGTGCCAGCAGCGTAGATTTTTCTGGAAACACCATATATTTT,CASSVDFSGNTIYF
-,TRBV29-1,once,TRBJ1-1,TGCATCTCTCGGGCGTCTGAGGGATGGACTGAAGCTTTCTTT,CISRASEGWTEAFF
-,TRBV29-1,many,TRBJ1-2,TGCAGCGTCCCTACAGGGCGAGGGCCCTTTTATGGCTACACCTTC,CSVPTGRGPFYGYTF
TRBD2,TRBV2,-,TRBJ2-4,TGTGCCAGCAGTGAAATAGCGGGAGTGGGAAACATTCAGTACTTC,CASSEIAGVGNIQYF
TRBD2,TRBV11-2,-,TRBJ2-7,TGTGCCAGCAGCTTAGTAGCGGGGGTCACCGGAAAGCAGTACTTC,CASSLVAGVTGKQYF
-,TRBV9,-,TRBJ2-7,TGTGCCAGCAGCGTAGCGCCCCACGAGGAGCAGTACTTC,CASSVAPHEEQYF
-,TRBV2,few,TRBJ1-1,TGTGCCAGCAGTGTTATGGGACCCAGGAACACTGAAGCTTTCTTT,CASSVMGPRNTEAFF
-,TRBV7-9,-,TRBJ2-7,TGTGCCGGCAGCCAAAGTTCGGGCCCATCCTACGAGCAGTACTTC,CAGSQSSGPSYEQYF
-,TRBV7-2,-,TRBJ2-2,TGTGCCAGCAGCTTACGGAACGCTCCGAACACTGGGGAGCTGTTTTTT,CASSLRNAPNTGELFF
-,TRBV20-1,few,TRBJ2-5,TGCAGTGCAGCCCTTGGGGGGAACGAGACCCAGTACTTC,CSAALGGNETQYF
-,TRBV5-5,-,TRBJ1-5,TGTGCCAGCAGCTTGGAATGGGCCCAGCATTTT,CASSLEWAQHF
-,TRBV7-9,many,TRBJ1-5,TGTGCCAGCAGCTCCCGGGTCCACAGGAATCAGCCCCAGCATTTT,CASSSRVHRNQPQHF
-,TRBV10-3,-,TRBJ2-7,TGTGCCAGCATACCCGAAGGCCCTGGACAGACCTACGAGCAGTACTTC,CASIPEGPGQTYEQYF
-,TRBV29-1,-,TRBJ1-2,TGCAGCGCCGAGTCACAGGCCAACTATGGCTACACCTTC,CSAESQANYGYTF